This section outlines one TCR beta chain sequence together with its context. This sample was included in a study of T cell changes during pregnancy in multiple sclerosis. Repertoires were generated with immunoSEQ multiplex PCR, while TCRdb's copy carries only in-frame clones and drops some. The sample includes tens of thousands of clones, 85% to 95% of them seen just once. The CDR3 totals 15 residues. The germline V gene has CDR1 MNHEY and CDR2 SMNVEV (reference sequence). The trim removed 6 bases at V and 0 bases at J, leaving 5 bases unmatched. The origin of this receptor is a female donor with multiple sclerosis, enrolled in a pregnancy study. The V gene is TRBV27, the J gene TRBJ2-7; 10 nucleotides line up with TRBD2. The sequenced sample was peripheral blood, obtained before pregnancy. CDR3 DNA: TGTGCCAGCAGGCAAATAGCGGGGGGCTCCTACGAGCAGTACTTC. It is translated as CASRQIAGGSYEQYF.